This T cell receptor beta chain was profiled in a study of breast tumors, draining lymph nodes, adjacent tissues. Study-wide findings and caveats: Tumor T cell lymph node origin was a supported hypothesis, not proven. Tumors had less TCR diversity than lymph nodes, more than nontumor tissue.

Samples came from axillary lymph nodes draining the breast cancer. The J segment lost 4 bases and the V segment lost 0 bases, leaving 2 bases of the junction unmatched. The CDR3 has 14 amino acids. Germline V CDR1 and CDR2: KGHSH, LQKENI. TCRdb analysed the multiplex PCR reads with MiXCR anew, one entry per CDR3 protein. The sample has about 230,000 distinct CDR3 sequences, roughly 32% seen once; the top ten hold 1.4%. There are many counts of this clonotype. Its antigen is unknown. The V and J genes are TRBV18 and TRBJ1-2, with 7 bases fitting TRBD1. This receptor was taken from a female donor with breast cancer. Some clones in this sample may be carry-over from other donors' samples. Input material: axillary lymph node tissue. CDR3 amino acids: CASSPPGGAYGYTF. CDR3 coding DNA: TGTGCCAGCTCACCACCAGGGGGCGCCTATGGCTACACCTTC.